The 31 T cell receptor beta chains given below trace back to one sample, sequenced in a study of vaccination and CD4 T cells after COVID-19. These receptors have no identified antigens. Treatment defined: roughly ten-day PBMC culture with coronavirus spike peptide pools or control peptides (ViraFEST assay). An Oncomine TCR Beta short-read assay was used to sequence the DNA from cultured CD4+ T cells. Each CDR3 protein gets one entry after TCRdb re-called the PCR reads with MiXCR. The repertoire includes 8,000 to 10,000 distinct CDR3 sequences, roughly 57% of them detected once, and 20% to 30% sits in the top ten. The sequenced sample consisted of CD4+ T cells from blood, cultured in vitro. The receptor source for this set is a human donor who had recovered from COVID-19.

This chain joins TRBV25-1 and TRBJ1-6; possible D gene TRBD1, 6 bases. CDR1 and CDR2 (germline): MGHDK, SYGVNS. V lost 3 bases and J lost 10, with 19 bases in between. The CDR3 runs 16 residues. The CDR3, as DNA: TGTGCCAGCAGTGACGCGACAGGAAAGATAGGATCACCCCTCCACTTT. Protein product: CASSDATGKIGSPLHF.

The chain has TRBV28 and TRBJ1-5; D call uncertain. Per germline, CDR1 MDHEN and CDR2 SYDVKM. Trimming pared 6 bases from V and 0 bases from J, leaving 12 bases between. The length of the CDR3 is 15 residues. In DNA form, the CDR3 reads TGTGCCAGCAGGCTCGGGAGTTTTAGCAATCAGCCCCAGCATTTT. It specifies CASRLGSFSNQPQHF.

V is TRBV19 and J is TRBJ2-5; 7 bases map to TRBD2. The length of the CDR3 is 15 residues. J lost 2 bases, V lost 3 bases, and 6 bases had no gene match. Germline V lookup: CDR1 LNHDA, CDR2 SQIVND (reference sequence). Written as DNA, the CDR3 is TGTGCCAGTAGTATTCTAGCGGCGAGACAAGAGACCCAGTACTTC. Encoded protein: CASSILAARQETQYF.

V gene TRBV7-9 combines with J gene TRBJ2-3; no clear D. Trimming took 1 base from V and 1 from J, leaving 12 bases between them. Germline V gene sequence: CDR1 SEHNR, CDR2 FQNEAQ (reference sequence). The CDR3 is made up of 16 amino acids. CDR3 residues: CASSLEWAWGTDTQYF. The CDR3 DNA follows: TGTGCCAGCAGCTTAGAGTGGGCCTGGGGCACAGATACGCAGTATTTT.

V usage is TRBV11-1 and J usage is TRBJ2-3; 14 bases match TRBD2. Trimming removed 1 base from V and 4 bases from J; junction bases left unmatched: 7. This CDR3 comprises 18 residues. Germline loops: CDR1 SGHAT, CDR2 FQDESV (reference sequence). Here the CDR3 reads CASSLVGTSGRWADTQYF. Here the CDR3 DNA reads TGTGCCAGCAGCTTAGTAGGGACTAGCGGGAGATGGGCAGATACGCAGTATTTT.

There are a few counts of this clonotype. This chain joins TRBV28 and TRBJ1-5, with 7 bases matching TRBD1. CDR3 size: 15 residues. After removal of 3 bases from V and 3 bases from J, the junction contained 5 bases not matched to a gene. Germline CDR1 and CDR2: MDHEN and SYDVKM. CDR3 loop: CASSFKDRINQPQHF. The CDR3 coding sequence is TGTGCCAGCAGTTTCAAGGACAGGATCAATCAGCCCCAGCATTTT.

The rearrangement joins TRBV6-2 or TRBV6-3 to TRBJ1-1; perhaps TRBD1 as D (6 bases). Germline CDR1 and CDR2: MNHEY and SVGEGT. The CDR3 extends over 16 amino acids. The V gene lost 0 bases and the J gene lost 2 bases, with 13 bases spanning the gap. The CDR3 nucleotides are TGTGCCAGCAGTTACTCGTCAGGGACACTTAACACTGAAGCTTTCTTT. Translation gives CASSYSSGTLNTEAFF.

A few counts support this clonotype. The chain's CDR3 is CASSYGESGADTQYF. In nucleotides, the CDR3 is TGTGCCAGCAGTTACGGGGAGTCAGGGGCAGATACGCAGTATTTT. The chain employs TRBV6-5 and TRBJ2-3, with D possibly matching TRBD1 (6 bases). The V gene's germline CDR1 is MNHEY and CDR2 SVGAGI. The CDR3 spans 15 residues. Trimming took 2 bases from V and 4 from J, leaving 13 bases between them.

The rearrangement links TRBV4-1 to TRBJ2-5; 8 nucleotides line up with TRBD1. The CDR3 covers 15 residues. V shed 4 bases, J shed 1 base, and the junction held 5 bases outside the gene matches. Germline V gene data show CDR1 as MGHRA and CDR2 as YSYEKL. The CDR3 DNA is TGCGCCAGCAGCCCAAACCAGGGGGCCCAAGAGACCCAGTACTTC. Its protein product is CASSPNQGAQETQYF.

This clonotype is deemed large. V gene TRBV6-1 combines with J gene TRBJ1-5, with TRBD1 matching over 7 bases. Per the germline V gene, CDR1 is MNHNS and CDR2 is SASEGT. The CDR3 is 15 amino acids. The J segment lost 5 bases and the V segment lost 6 bases, leaving 10 bases of the junction unmatched. CDR3 loop: CASRQTGDPYQPQHF. The CDR3 DNA sequence: TGTGCCAGCAGGCAAACAGGGGATCCCTATCAGCCCCAGCATTTT.

J is TRBJ1-2 and V is TRBV15; the D is unclear. CDR1 and CDR2 (germline): LNHNV, YYDKDF (reference sequence). The CDR3 is made up of 16 amino acids. The V end lost 1 base, the J end lost 2 bases, and 14 bases lay between the germline ends. CDR3 DNA: TGTGCCACCAGCAGAGGGAGGCAGGTCCCGAACTATGGCTACACCTTC. It yields the protein CATSRGRQVPNYGYTF.

V usage is TRBV25-1 and J usage is TRBJ1-2; weak D call: TRBD1 (6 bases). The V gene lost 3 bases and the J gene lost 7 bases, with 18 bases spanning the gap. Germline V CDR1 and CDR2: MGHDK, SYGVNS. This CDR3 comprises 15 residues. The chain's CDR3 is CASSDVRQEGGGYTF. CDR3 in DNA: TGTGCCAGCAGTGACGTCAGACAGGAGGGAGGTGGCTACACCTTC.

The chain couples TRBV19 to TRBJ1-4; D not resolved. Trimming shortened V by 4 bases and J by 0 bases, and 9 bases separated the two germline ends. Germline V gives CDR1 LNHDA, CDR2 SQIVND (reference sequence). This CDR3 spans 15 amino acids. CDR3 in DNA: TGTGCCAGTAGTAAACTGAGGCCAACTAATGAAAAACTGTTTTTT. The encoded protein is CASSKLRPTNEKLFF.

The chain recombines TRBV10-3 with TRBJ2-7; D assignment may be TRBD1 or TRBD2 (6 bases each). The germline V gene encodes CDR1 ENHRY and CDR2 SYGVKD. The CDR3 sequence is 14 residues long. The V and J ends lost 4 bases and 6 bases respectively, with 16 bases between them. For the CDR3, the DNA is TGTGCCATCAGTGGGCTACAGGGAGGAGGCGAGCAGTACTTC. Residues: CAISGLQGGGEQYF.

The V gene is TRBV30, the J gene TRBJ2-7; 7 nucleotides align to TRBD1. Per the germline V gene, CDR1 is GTSNPN and CDR2 is SVGIG (reference sequence). The CDR3 spans 12 residues. V gave up 3 bases and J gave up 5 bases; unmatched junction bases: 4. The CDR3 spells CAWRQGQNEQYF. DNA for the CDR3: TGTGCCTGGAGACAGGGGCAGAACGAGCAGTACTTC.

The chain links TRBV24-1 to TRBJ2-3; D unclear. With 3 bases removed from V and 8 bases from J, the gap between germline ends came to 11 bases. Looked up from germline, CDR1 is KGHDR and CDR2 is SFDVKD. This CDR3 comprises 13 residues. This CDR3 reads CATSDPRLGTQYF. For the CDR3, the DNA is TGTGCCACCAGTGATCCTCGCTTAGGTACGCAGTATTTT.

This clonotype was seen a few times. The V gene is TRBV7-2, the J gene TRBJ2-3, with 9 bases lining up with TRBD2. The CDR3 totals 14 residues. From germline, CDR1 is SGHTA and CDR2 FQGNSA. V shed 4 bases and J 4 bases; nucleotides not matched to a gene: 3. The CDR3 DNA is TGTGCCAGCAGCTGGACTAGCGATGCAGATACGCAGTATTTT. Protein sequence: CASSWTSDADTQYF.

This chain links TRBV10-3 with TRBJ2-3, with 9 bases lining up with TRBD2. Germline CDR1 is ENHRY and CDR2 is SYGVKD. CDR3 size: 15 residues. Germline trimming cut 7 bases from V and 2 bases from J; bases unmatched to any gene: 7. The CDR3 protein is CAITIGGLATDTQYF. CDR3 DNA: TGTGCCATCACCATCGGGGGACTAGCCACAGATACGCAGTATTTT.

The V and J genes are TRBV20-1 and TRBJ1-5, with D uncertain. V gave up 5 bases and J gave up 6 bases, with 20 bases separating them. There are 15 residues in the CDR3. Per the germline V gene, CDR1 is DFQATT and CDR2 is SNEGSKA (reference sequence). CDR3: CSASGISSYGQPQHF. Written as DNA, the CDR3 is TGCAGTGCTTCCGGGATATCAAGTTACGGTCAGCCCCAGCATTTT.

The chain links TRBV11-2 to TRBJ2-2; D gene ambiguous. CDR3 length: 13 amino acids. Between the trimmed V and J ends, which lost 1 base and 6 bases, there was a span of 6 bases. In germline, CDR1 is SGHAT, CDR2 FQNNGV. CDR3 amino acids: CASSLGYPGELFF. In nucleotides, the CDR3 is TGTGCCAGCAGCTTAGGGTATCCCGGGGAGCTGTTTTTT.

V gene TRBV20-1 combines with J gene TRBJ2-7, with TRBD2 matching over 9 bases. The CDR3 sequence is 15 residues long. V lost 5 bases to trimming and J lost 6 bases; unmatched junction nucleotides: 14. In germline, CDR1 is DFQATT, CDR2 SNEGSKA (reference sequence). The CDR3 protein is CSAGGTSRMKGEQYF. CDR3 in DNA: TGCAGTGCTGGAGGGACTAGCAGGATGAAGGGCGAGCAGTACTTC.

The genes are TRBV20-1 and TRBJ2-3, with 9 bases identical to TRBD2. Germline CDR1 and CDR2: DFQATT and SNEGSKA (reference sequence). The CDR3 has 15 residues. V lost 4 bases, J lost 6 bases, and 11 bases stayed unmatched. The CDR3 coding sequence is TGCAGTGCTAACGGAGCGGGAGGCCAATGGGATACGCAGTATTTT. It translates to CSANGAGGQWDTQYF.

This chain links TRBV23-1 with TRBJ1-2, with a weak D call TRBD1 (6 bases). Being an ORF, TRBV23-1 has a function that is uncertain. Deletions cut 6 bases from V and 5 bases from J, with 28 bases between. The CDR3 sequence is 18 residues long. The CDR3 here is CASRKGVTAIVLLYGYTF. The CDR3 nucleotides are TGCGCCAGCAGGAAGGGGGTGACAGCCATAGTTTTGTTATATGGCTACACCTTC.

By sample fraction, this clonotype is large (0.1 to 1%). The V call is TRBV7-8, the J call TRBJ1-5; D gene unclear. This CDR3 region has 15 residues. CDR1 is SGHVS and CDR2 is FQNEAQ in the germline V gene. Trimming took off 2 bases at V and 6 bases at J, with 14 bases between the two ends. The CDR3 DNA reads as TGTGCCAGCAGCTTATCGGGTCAGGTTGCTCAGCCCCAGCATTTT. It translates to CASSLSGQVAQPQHF.

The gene calls are TRBV20-1 and TRBJ2-1; D possibly corresponds to TRBD1 (6 bases). V was cut by 3 bases and J by 3 bases, with 9 bases left in between. The CDR3 covers 13 residues. Per the germline V gene, CDR1 is DFQATT and CDR2 is SNEGSKA (reference sequence). The CDR3: CSASLDSYNEQFF. CDR3 coding DNA: TGCAGTGCTAGTCTGGACAGCTACAATGAGCAGTTCTTC.

This clonotype was recorded once. The rearrangement links TRBV20-1 to TRBJ2-7; D could derive from TRBD1 or TRBD2 (6 bases each). CDR1 and CDR2 (germline): DFQATT, SNEGSKA (reference sequence). With 5 bases removed from V and 1 base from J, the gap between germline ends came to 18 bases. This CDR3 contains 15 residues. DNA for the CDR3: TGCAGTGCTCCCGGGGGCGGAAGCCTTTCCTACGAGCAGTACTTC. Protein: CSAPGGGSLSYEQYF.

The chain joins TRBV15 to TRBJ2-1; 8 bases line up with TRBD2. Germline lookup yields CDR1 LNHNV and CDR2 YYDKDF (reference sequence). The J segment lost 8 bases and the V segment lost 0 bases, leaving 6 bases of the junction unmatched. The CDR3 consists of 15 residues. The CDR3 DNA reads as TGTGCCACCAGCAGAGACAGCGGGAGTGGGGATGAGCAGTTCTTC. Its translation: CATSRDSGSGDEQFF.

The rearrangement uses TRBV20-1 and TRBJ2-5; 10 bases are shared with TRBD2. Germline assignment: CDR1 DFQATT and CDR2 SNEGSKA (reference sequence). The junction had 7 bases not matched to a gene; V was cut back by 2 bases and J by 4 bases. The length of the CDR3 is 15 residues. The CDR3 sequence: CSARRPSGSRETQYF. CDR3 nucleotide sequence: TGCAGTGCTAGACGTCCTAGCGGGAGTAGAGAGACCCAGTACTTC.

The chain links TRBV7-8 to TRBJ2-1; maybe TRBD2 (6 bases). The CDR3 totals 14 residues. Looked up from germline, CDR1 is SGHVS and CDR2 is FQNEAQ. V was clipped by 5 bases and J by 9 bases, with 17 bases between them. The CDR3: CASSARWGEGEQFF. The CDR3 DNA is TGTGCCAGCAGCGCCCGTTGGGGGGAAGGTGAGCAGTTCTTC. Full variable domain (outside the CDR3, taken from reference TRBV7-8 and TRBJ2-1): GAGVSQSPRYKVAKRGQDVALRCDPISGHVSLFWYQQALGQGPEFLTYFQNEAQLDKSGLPSDRFFAERPEGSVSTLKIQRTQQEDSAVYLCASSARWGEGEQFFGPGTRLTVL.

This clonotype came up a few times. The CDR3 loop reads CASSTGTSAYGYTF. DNA of the CDR3: TGTGCCAGCAGCACCGGTACCTCTGCCTATGGCTACACCTTC. The rearrangement uses TRBV12-3 or TRBV12-4 and TRBJ1-2; D remains ambiguous. The CDR3 is 14 amino acids. Between the trimmed V and J ends, which lost 6 bases and 4 bases, there was a span of 15 bases.

This clonotype was found a few times. The V gene is TRBV7-9, the J gene TRBJ2-3; D remains ambiguous. Trimming cost V 10 bases and J 4 bases, with 9 bases left between them. Germline V gene lookup returns CDR1 SEHNR and CDR2 FQNEAQ (reference sequence). The CDR3 consists of 11 residues. The CDR3 reads CATGFADTQYF. The CDR3 DNA sequence: TGTGCCACCGGGTTCGCAGATACGCAGTATTTT. Supplemented by reference TRBV7-9 and TRBJ2-3, the full variable domain reads DTGVSQNPRHKITKRGQNVTFRCDPISEHNRLYWYRQTLGQGPEFLTYFQNEAQLEKSRLLSDRFSAERPKGSFSTLEIQRTEQGDSAMYLCATGFADTQYFGPGTRLTVL.